This TCR beta chain was recorded in a study of T cell repertoires in cytomegalovirus infection. About the research overall: Indications came from public TCR beta signatures; they pointed to CMV infection and to a matching HLA type.

Findings of the study overall: Ex vivo responses were dominated by HLA-C-restricted CMV-specific TCR beta clonotypes. Summed frequency of shared TCR beta families picked out CMV carriers who also had the relevant HLA.

This CDR3 contains 17 residues. Unmatched junction bases numbered 6, after V lost 6 bases and J lost 2 bases. MiXCR was run by TCRdb on the reads, yielding one entry per CDR3 protein. The sample has about 530,000 distinct CDR3 sequences; around 27% are singletons. Note on this clonotype: Its matching antigen is unknown.

The receptor was derived from a human donor in good health (CMV status not recorded). Some clones in this sample may be carry-over from other donors' samples. Sequencing was done on a sample of PBMCs. The V call is TRBV12-3 or TRBV12-4, the J call TRBJ2-3, with 15 bases identical to TRBD2. The chain's CDR3 is CASRGLAGGFITDTQYF. The CDR3 nucleotides read TGTGCCAGCAGGGGACTAGCGGGAGGATTTATCACAGATACGCAGTATTTT.